Sequencing of this T cell receptor beta chain was carried out in a study of cytomegalovirus exposure and HLA in healthy donors. The table lists this clone with a count of one. What it binds is unknown. Using immunoSEQ multiplex PCR, the repertoire was profiled, and TCRdb retains in-frame clones only, with some absent. The sample contains about 120,000 clones, approximately 86% of which appear only once. Findings and caveats of the study: For cytomegalovirus status, the classifier reportedly gave diagnoses with high specificity and sensitivity. Researchers catalogued 150 or so TCR beta chains as cytomegalovirus-associated.

The CDR3 spans 12 residues. Germline assignment: CDR1 SNHLY and CDR2 FYNNEI. Trimming removed 5 bases from V and 6 bases from J, with 8 bases in between. The chain recombines TRBV2 with TRBJ1-5, with D tentatively TRBD1 (6 bases). Sequencing was done on a sample of PBMCs. The TCR sequence derives from a man younger than 35 in good health and CMV-seropositive. The CDR3 region has the DNA TGTGCCAGCAGTACCAGGGGTCAGCCCCAGCATTTT. This codes for CASSTRGQPQHF. The whole variable domain, filled in from reference TRBV2 and TRBJ1-5, reads EPEVTQTPSHQVTQMGQEVILRCVPISNHLYFYWYRQILGQKVEFLVSFYNNEISEKSEIFDDQFSVERPDGSNFTLKIRSTKLEDSAMYFCASSTRGQPQHFGDGTRLSIL.